The 21 T cell receptor beta chains below come from one sample, sequenced in a study of blood T cell repertoires in COVID-19. TCRdb's table, derived via immunoSEQ multiplex PCR, lists solely in-frame clones and lacks some. There are 40,000 to 50,000 clones in the sample; approximately 90% occur only once, and over 8% lies in the top ten. Sequenced input: peripheral blood. The source is a man younger than 40 with active or convalescent COVID-19.

The chain has TRBV19 and TRBJ2-5; D possibly corresponds to TRBD2 (6 bases). The CDR3 has 14 amino acids. Trimming took off 5 bases at V and 1 base at J, with 11 bases between the two ends. Germline CDR1 and CDR2: LNHDA and SQIVND (reference sequence). Here the CDR3 DNA reads TGTGCCAGTAGTTTTCTGGGAGGCCAAGAGACCCAGTACTTC. Protein product: CASSFLGGQETQYF.

V gene TRBV30 combines with J gene TRBJ2-7; D perhaps matches TRBD2 (6 bases). V shed 0 bases and J shed 2 bases, with 11 bases lying between them. The CDR3 is 14 residues long. Germline V gives CDR1 GTSNPN, CDR2 SVGIG (reference sequence). This CDR3 is CAWSVGGFPYEQYV. The CDR3 DNA reads as TGTGCCTGGAGTGTAGGAGGGTTCCCCTACGAGCAGTACGTC.

The chain joins TRBV5-1 to TRBJ1-1; D ambiguous. V lost 0 bases, J lost 1 base, and 7 bases lay in between. The germline CDR1 and CDR2 sequences are SGHRS and YFSETQ. The CDR3 runs to 14 residues. CDR3 coding DNA: TGCGCCAGCAGCTTGGGGCTCCAGAACACTGAAGCTTTCTTT. Its translation is CASSLGLQNTEAFF.

This clone was seen just once. V and J are TRBV27 and TRBJ1-6; 8 bases match TRBD1. The CDR3 consists of 13 residues. Germline trimming cut 5 bases from V and 11 bases from J; bases unmatched to any gene: 5. In germline, CDR1 is MNHEY, CDR2 SMNVEV (reference sequence). The DNA for the CDR3 is TGTGCCAGCAGTAGAGGACAGGGCACACCCCTCCACTTT. Protein: CASSRGQGTPLHF.

V is TRBV27 and J is TRBJ1-6, with a weak D call TRBD1 (5 bases). V was cut by 3 bases and J by 8 bases, with 14 bases left in between. This CDR3 comprises 15 residues. CDR1 is MNHEY and CDR2 is SMNVEV in the germline V gene (reference sequence). CDR3 nucleotide sequence: TGTGCCAGCAGTTTCGGGGGATCGGGTGATTCACCCCTCCACTTT. Its translation is CASSFGGSGDSPLHF.

This chain connects TRBV7-2 to TRBJ1-2; 10 bases map to TRBD1. CDR3 size: 15 residues. CDR1 and CDR2 (germline): SGHTA, FQGNSA. After removal of 3 bases from V and 4 bases from J, the junction contained 5 bases not matched to a gene. The CDR3 DNA follows: TGTGCCAGCAGCTTGACAGGGGGCTCTCCCTATGGCTACACCTTC. Translating it yields CASSLTGGSPYGYTF.

The rearrangement joins TRBV5-6 to TRBJ2-5; 8 positions match TRBD1. This CDR3 comprises 13 residues. CDR1 is SGHDT and CDR2 is YYEEEE in the germline V gene. The J segment lost 7 bases and the V segment lost 4 bases, leaving 6 bases of the junction unmatched. CDR3 in DNA: TGTGCCAGCAGCAGTACAGGGGGAGGGACCCAGTACTTC. Protein product: CASSSTGGGTQYF.

This chain joins TRBV14 and TRBJ2-7, with D unresolved. V was clipped by 1 base and J by 0 bases, with 13 bases between them. CDR3 length: 16 amino acids. Germline values: CDR1 SGHDN, CDR2 FVKESK. This CDR3 is CASSQGWAQSSYEQYV. The DNA for the CDR3 is TGTGCCAGCAGCCAAGGATGGGCGCAAAGCTCCTACGAGCAGTACGTC.

This chain links TRBV18 with TRBJ2-2; D ambiguous. The V end lost 3 bases, the J end lost 3 bases, and 11 bases lay between the germline ends. This CDR3 is 15 amino acids long. In germline, CDR1 is KGHSH, CDR2 LQKENI. This CDR3 reads CASSPRVADTGELFF. The CDR3 DNA reads as TGTGCCAGCTCACCCCGGGTCGCGGACACCGGGGAGCTGTTTTTT.

V and J are TRBV6-6 and TRBJ2-5; 8 bases align to TRBD1. The trim removed 4 bases at V and 4 bases at J, leaving 5 bases unmatched. Germline values: CDR1 MNHNY, CDR2 SVGAGI (reference sequence). The CDR3 is 14 amino acids. The CDR3 region is CASSFRTGLETQYF. CDR3 in DNA: TGTGCCAGCAGTTTCCGGACAGGGCTAGAGACCCAGTACTTC.

The chain employs TRBV4-1 and TRBJ2-1; possibly TRBD2 for D (6 bases). Trimming removed 2 bases from V and 3 bases from J, with 14 bases in between. In germline, CDR1 is MGHRA, CDR2 YSYEKL. The CDR3 sequence is 16 residues long. CDR3: CASSQHEGGLYNEQFF. The CDR3 bases are TGCGCCAGCAGCCAACATGAGGGAGGCCTCTACAATGAGCAGTTCTTC.

The gene calls are TRBV28 and TRBJ2-7; 8 bases map to TRBD1. CDR1 is MDHEN, CDR2 SYDVKM, per germline. The CDR3 has 15 residues. V dropped 3 bases and J dropped 0; count of bases not matched to a gene: 4. CDR3 in DNA: TGTGCCAGCAGTTTGGGCGGGACAGGCTCCTACGAGCAGTACGTC. As protein: CASSLGGTGSYEQYV.

V usage is TRBV29-1 and J usage is TRBJ2-2; 8 bases match TRBD1. The CDR3 is made up of 15 amino acids. Per the germline V gene, CDR1 is SQVTM and CDR2 is ANQGSEA. The J segment lost 1 base and the V segment lost 0 bases, leaving 1 base of the junction unmatched. The CDR3, as DNA: TGCAGCGTTGAAGATGGGACAGGGAACACCGGGGAGCTGTTTTTT. Translated, it gives CSVEDGTGNTGELFF.

The chain carries TRBV20-1 and TRBJ2-5; the D is unclear. Germline CDR1 is DFQATT and CDR2 is SNEGSKA (reference sequence). V dropped 8 bases and J dropped 5 bases, with 12 bases sitting between them. This CDR3 contains 11 residues. Here the CDR3 reads CSTPYRETQYF. In DNA form, the CDR3 reads TGCAGTACCCCCTACCGGGAGACCCAGTACTTC.

The chain is built from TRBV24-1 and TRBJ1-2; D is perhaps TRBD1 (5 bases). This CDR3 has 15 residues. The germline V gene encodes CDR1 KGHDR and CDR2 SFDVKD. Trimming pared 3 bases from V and 7 bases from J, leaving 17 bases between. CDR3 nucleotide sequence: TGTGCCACCAGTGATAGGACCCACGGAGGGGCTGGCTACACCTTC. Translation gives CATSDRTHGGAGYTF.

This chain connects TRBV27 to TRBJ2-2; D possibly corresponds to TRBD1 (5 bases). V lost 8 bases to trimming and J lost 2 bases, with 15 bases between them. Germline V CDR1 and CDR2: MNHEY, SMNVEV (reference sequence). This CDR3 is 15 amino acids long. The CDR3 loop is CASSLRQTNTGELFF. CDR3 DNA sequence: TGTGCCAGCTCCTTACGACAGACCAACACCGGGGAGCTGTTTTTT.

The rearrangement uses TRBV6-5 and TRBJ1-4; possibly TRBD1 for D (6 bases). Germline CDR1 MNHEY, CDR2 SVGAGI. The germline V and J ends were trimmed by 0 bases and 8 bases, with 13 bases remaining between them. The CDR3 contains 15 residues. The CDR3 nucleotides are TGTGCCAGCAGTTACTCGAGGGGGATAAGGGAAAAACTGTTTTTT. Translating it yields CASSYSRGIREKLFF.

The CDR3: CATSDLEGLNTEAFF. CDR3 coding DNA: TGTGCCACCAGTGATTTGGAGGGATTGAACACTGAAGCTTTCTTT. The V gene is TRBV24-1, the J gene TRBJ1-1, with D hard to call. The V gene's germline CDR1 is KGHDR and CDR2 SFDVKD. The V and J ends lost 0 bases and 0 bases respectively, with 7 bases between them. The CDR3 is made up of 15 amino acids.

The chain combines TRBV6-5 with TRBJ1-1; perhaps TRBD1 as D (6 bases). Germline CDR1 reads MNHEY; CDR2 reads SVGAGI. The V end lost 6 bases, the J end lost 9 bases, and 17 bases lay between the germline ends. The CDR3 length is 13 residues. The DNA of the CDR3 is TGTGCCAGCAGCTATCTTAGACAGGAGAAAGCTTTCTTT. It is translated as CASSYLRQEKAFF.

The chain carries TRBV27 and TRBJ1-4, with 10 bases lining up with TRBD1. Germline values: CDR1 MNHEY, CDR2 SMNVEV (reference sequence). The ends lost 5 bases at V and 11 bases at J; junction bases unmatched: 11. CDR3 size: 15 residues. This chain's CDR3 is CASSRKTGTGAKLFF. In DNA form, the CDR3 reads TGTGCCAGCAGTCGAAAGACCGGGACAGGGGCCAAACTGTTTTTT. Full variable domain (remainder filled in from reference TRBV27 and TRBJ1-4): EAQVTQNPRYLITVTGKKLTVTCSQNMNHEYMSWYRQDPGLGLRQIYYSMNVEVTDKGDVPEGYKVSRKEKRNFPLILESPSPNQTSLYFCASSRKTGTGAKLFFGSGTQLSVL.

The J gene is TRBJ2-7, the V gene TRBV5-1; maybe TRBD2 (5 bases). Between the trimmed V and J ends, which lost 5 bases and 1 base, there was a span of 10 bases. This CDR3 has 13 amino acids. The germline V gene has CDR1 SGHRS and CDR2 YFSETQ. In nucleotides, the CDR3 is TGCGCCAGCAGACCCGGGGAATCCTACGAGCAGTACTTC. This encodes CASRPGESYEQYF.